Below are 25 T cell receptor beta chains sequenced from a single sample in a study of T cell repertoires in cytomegalovirus infection. MiXCR, applied by TCRdb to the reads, yields one record per CDR3 protein. In the table there are 200,000 to 250,000 distinct CDR3 sequences, roughly 6.5% of which are singletons. The source material was PBMCs. These receptors were obtained from a human donor in good health (CMV status not recorded). Some clones in this sample may be carry-over from other donors' samples.

This clonotype was seen many times. J is TRBJ2-1 and V is TRBV6-5; 9 bases line up with TRBD1. This CDR3 is 18 amino acids long. The trim removed 4 bases at V and 6 bases at J, leaving 16 bases unmatched. Germline CDR1 MNHEY, CDR2 SVGAGI. The CDR3 loop reads CASSWALTGGVGGNEQFF. The CDR3 bases are TGTGCCAGCAGTTGGGCTTTGACAGGGGGGGTTGGTGGCAATGAGCAGTTCTTC.

This clonotype was observed at least ten times. J is TRBJ2-3 and V is TRBV5-1; D gene ambiguous. The ends were cut back, 1 base at V and 2 bases at J, with 14 bases in the middle. CDR1 and CDR2 from the germline V gene are SGHRS and YFSETQ. There are 16 residues in the CDR3. The CDR3 is CASSLRLDVPTDTQYF. The CDR3 bases are TGCGCCAGCAGCTTGCGACTCGACGTCCCCACAGATACGCAGTATTTT.

This clonotype has at least ten counts. The CDR3 spells CASRLGVTEAFF. As DNA, the CDR3 is TGTGCCAGCAGGTTAGGGGTCACTGAAGCTTTCTTT. The genes are TRBV25-1 and TRBJ1-1, with D possibly being TRBD1 (5 bases). This CDR3 spans 12 amino acids. V lost 6 bases and J lost 4, with 9 bases in between. Germline CDR1 MGHDK, CDR2 SYGVNS. The full variable domain, rest sourced from reference TRBV25-1 and TRBJ1-1, is EADIYQTPRYLVIGTGKKITLECSQTMGHDKMYWYQQDPGMELHLIHYSYGVNSTEKGDLSSESTVSRIRTEHFPLTLESARPSHTSQYLCASRLGVTEAFFGQGTRLTVV.

CDR3 nucleotides: TGTGCCAGCACCCCGGACAGATCTCGCGGCTACACCTTC. The encoded protein is CASTPDRSRGYTF. The chain uses TRBV7-3 and TRBJ1-2, with D maybe TRBD1 (6 bases). The ends were cut back, 7 bases at V and 8 bases at J, with 17 bases in the middle. The CDR3 has 13 residues. CDR1 and CDR2 from the germline V gene are SGHTA and FQGTGA.

In this sample, this clonotype turned up a few times. This chain joins TRBV6-2 or TRBV6-3 and TRBJ2-2; D possibly corresponds to TRBD1 (6 bases). V was clipped by 6 bases and J by 5 bases, with 13 bases between them. Germline CDR1 MNHEY, CDR2 SVGEGT. This CDR3 contains 14 residues. The CDR3 DNA is TGTGCCAGCAGCCTATTGACAGGAACCGGGGAGCTGTTTTTT. Translation gives CASSLLTGTGELFF.

This clonotype was seen at least ten times. The chain combines TRBV7-6 with TRBJ2-5, with a tentative D call TRBD1 (8 bases). Germline V gene data show CDR1 as SGHVS and CDR2 as FNYEAQ. V was cut by 2 bases and J by 5 bases, with 18 bases left in between. CDR3 length: 16 amino acids. In nucleotides, the CDR3 is TGTGCCAGCAGCTTAAGTACAGGGGGAGCGGGGGAGACCCAGTACTTC. It encodes CASSLSTGGAGETQYF.

This clonotype was detected ten times or more. The chain links TRBV29-1 to TRBJ1-1; tentative D call: TRBD1 (6 bases). The germline V gene has CDR1 SQVTM and CDR2 ANQGSEA. The germline V and J ends were trimmed by 6 bases and 5 bases, with 19 bases remaining between them. This CDR3 has 14 residues. As DNA, the CDR3 is TGCAGCGTAGCTGTCACGACAGGCGGGACTGAAGCTTTCTTT. Encoded protein: CSVAVTTGGTEAFF.

The CDR3 region is CASSQDTQGEAFF. DNA for the CDR3: TGTGCCAGCAGCCAAGATACGCAGGGTGAAGCTTTCTTT. V usage is TRBV4-2 and J usage is TRBJ1-1; a weak D match, TRBD1 (5 bases). Germline CDR1 LGHNA, CDR2 YNFKEQ. V lost 0 bases and J 7 bases, leaving 9 bases between the germline ends. This CDR3 comprises 13 residues.

This clonotype has ten or more counts. CDR3 loop: CSARVLAGGSDEQFF. The CDR3 coding sequence is TGCAGTGCTAGGGTACTAGCGGGGGGTTCGGATGAGCAGTTCTTC. The V gene is TRBV20-1, the J gene TRBJ2-1; TRBD2 agrees at 12 bases. This CDR3 comprises 15 residues. The ends lost 3 bases at V and 8 bases at J; junction bases unmatched: 8. Germline V gene data show CDR1 as DFQATT and CDR2 as SNEGSKA (reference sequence).

J is TRBJ1-6 and V is TRBV20-1; unclear D gene. Germline CDR1 is DFQATT and CDR2 is SNEGSKA (reference sequence). V was clipped by 6 bases and J by 6 bases, with 18 bases between them. The CDR3 covers 15 residues. In DNA form, the CDR3 reads TGCAGTGCCGCCCGGGTGGGAGATACTAATTCACCCCTCCACTTT. Translation gives CSAARVGDTNSPLHF.

The sample holds many counts of this clonotype. The CDR3 bases are TGCAGTGCTAGAGGAGGAGGCCTAGCGGGGGTCAATGAGCAGTTCTTC. Residues: CSARGGGLAGVNEQFF. This rearrangement joins TRBV20-1 to TRBJ2-1, with 10 bases lining up with TRBD2. Trimming took 1 base from V and 6 from J; bases not matched to a gene: 9. The CDR3 loop spans 16 amino acids. Germline CDR1 and CDR2: DFQATT and SNEGSKA (reference sequence).

This clonotype was seen ten or more times. V is TRBV28 and J is TRBJ2-5; D ambiguous. Trimming removed 10 bases at V and 3 bases at J, with 12 bases between. The CDR3 covers 12 residues. The V gene's germline CDR1 is MDHEN and CDR2 SYDVKM. CDR3 DNA: TGTGCCAAGGCCCGAAAAGAAGAGACCCAGTACTTC. It codes for CAKARKEETQYF.

This clonotype was counted ten times or more. The V call is TRBV6-2 or TRBV6-3, the J call TRBJ2-2; TRBD1 matches 8 bases. Germline V lookup: CDR1 MNHEY, CDR2 SVGEGT. This CDR3 has 17 residues. Germline trimming cut 6 bases from V and 0 bases from J; bases unmatched to any gene: 9. As DNA, the CDR3 is TGTGCCAGCAGGGCGCTAGGACAGGGTGCGAACACCGGGGAGCTGTTTTTT. It specifies CASRALGQGANTGELFF.

This clonotype has a count of ten or more. This chain joins TRBV7-6 and TRBJ2-7; D is uncertain. Trimming stripped 5 bases from V and 4 bases from J, with 15 bases between. In germline, CDR1 is SGHVS, CDR2 FNYEAQ. CDR3 length: 14 amino acids. The CDR3 loop reads CASSVSSDQYEQYF. Written as DNA, the CDR3 is TGTGCCAGCAGCGTTAGTTCCGATCAATACGAGCAGTACTTC.

There are many counts of this clonotype. The rearrangement links TRBV4-1 to TRBJ2-1; 9 bases are a match to TRBD2. Trimming took 4 bases from V and 7 from J; bases not matched to a gene: 14. CDR3 length: 17 amino acids. Germline-derived CDR1 and CDR2 are MGHRA and YSYEKL. The DNA for the CDR3 is TGCGCCAGCAGCCCGGAGCCTGCGGGGGGGCCGGGGAATGAGCAGTTCTTC. This codes for CASSPEPAGGPGNEQFF.

Of note for this clonotype: A much larger clone differs by one base, so this may be a read error. J is TRBJ2-1 and V is TRBV7-4; maybe TRBD2 (5 bases). The CDR3 runs 16 residues. The germline gives CDR1 SGHVT, CDR2 SQSDAQ. The CDR3: CATSVLARSSYNEQFF. The CDR3 coding sequence is TGTGCCACCAGCGTCCTAGCACGAAGCTCCTACAATGAGCAGTTCTTC.

This clonotype was picked up many times. The genes are TRBV7-2 and TRBJ1-5; D perhaps matches TRBD1 (5 bases). The CDR3 is 15 residues long. Germline assignment: CDR1 SGHTA and CDR2 FQGNSA. Trimming pared 2 bases from V and 2 bases from J, leaving 10 bases between. CDR3 sequence: CASSLWVQGNQPQHF. The CDR3 nucleotides are TGTGCCAGCAGCTTATGGGTACAGGGCAATCAGCCCCAGCATTTT.

This clonotype was observed many times. The rearrangement links TRBV29-1 to TRBJ2-3; D is ambiguous. V was trimmed by 7 bases and J by 4 bases, leaving 6 bases between them. Germline V lookup: CDR1 SQVTM, CDR2 ANQGSEA. The CDR3 sequence is 10 residues long. CDR3 coding DNA: TGCAGCGCTCCGCCAGATACGCAGTATTTT. This codes for CSAPPDTQYF.

This clonotype has a count of ten or more. The chain is built from TRBV7-2 and TRBJ2-3, with TRBD2 matching 8 bases. The trim removed 1 base at V and 5 bases at J, leaving 20 bases unmatched. CDR1 SGHTA and CDR2 FQGNSA come from the germline V gene. This CDR3 has 20 residues. For the CDR3, the DNA is TGTGCCAGCAGCTTAGTGTCCCCGGCGGCGGCGGGGGGTGTTGGAGATACGCAGTATTTT. It yields the protein CASSLVSPAAAGGVGDTQYF.

This clonotype was seen many times. V and J are TRBV20-1 and TRBJ1-4; tentative D call: TRBD1 (6 bases). This CDR3 comprises 12 residues. CDR1 DFQATT and CDR2 SNEGSKA come from the germline V gene (reference sequence). DNA for the CDR3: TGCGGAGGGACACCAACTAATGAAAAACTGTTTTTT. Translated: CGGTPTNEKLFF.

This clonotype was detected many times. The chain has TRBV7-2 and TRBJ2-1; 9 nucleotides match TRBD2. This CDR3 region has 14 residues. Trimming at V came to 3 bases and at J to 7 bases, leaving 4 bases not matched to a gene. From germline, CDR1 is SGHTA and CDR2 FQGNSA. CDR3 sequence (DNA): TGTGCCAGCAGCTTGGGCGGGGGGGCAAATGAGCAGTTCTTC. This sequence encodes CASSLGGGANEQFF.

This clonotype was picked up many times. The chain employs TRBV6-2 or TRBV6-3 and TRBJ2-1; D might be TRBD1 (6 bases). V lost 5 bases and J lost 5, with 13 bases in between. This CDR3 spans 14 amino acids. CDR1 MNHEY and CDR2 SVGEGT come from the germline V gene. CDR3 in DNA: TGTGCCAGCAGTAGTACAGGGTTCCACAATGAGCAGTTCTTC. This sequence encodes CASSSTGFHNEQFF.

This clonotype was seen ten or more times. The V call is TRBV20-1, the J call TRBJ2-2, with 7 bases that match TRBD2. CDR3 length: 15 residues. Germline CDR1 is DFQATT and CDR2 is SNEGSKA (reference sequence). Losses at the gene ends were 0 bases for V and 7 bases for J; bases not matched to a gene: 8. The DNA of the CDR3 is TGCAGTGCTAGAGATCCGGGACTAACGAACGGGGAGCTGTTTTTT. Translating gives CSARDPGLTNGELFF.

The sample holds a few counts of this clonotype. The chain joins TRBV28 to TRBJ2-4; D is uncertain. The germline V and J ends were trimmed by 4 bases and 0 bases, with 13 bases remaining between them. Per the germline V gene, CDR1 is MDHEN and CDR2 is SYDVKM. This CDR3 contains 16 residues. CDR3 nucleotides: TGTGCCAGCAGTTCTAAGGAGTTTACAGCCAAAAACATTCAGTACTTC. Protein product: CASSSKEFTAKNIQYF.

This clonotype was found many times. The chain carries TRBV5-1 and TRBJ1-2, with 7 bases lining up with TRBD1. The CDR3 sequence is 13 residues long. The V gene end was trimmed by 4 bases and the J gene end by 6 bases; junction bases not matched to a gene: 6. The germline V gene has CDR1 SGHRS and CDR2 YFSETQ. The CDR3 DNA reads as TGCGCCAGCAGCCAGACAGGGATAAATGGCTACACCTTC. It specifies CASSQTGINGYTF.